This TCR beta chain is drawn from a study of shared clonotypes between healthy human individuals. V was trimmed by 0 bases and J by 6 bases, leaving 7 bases between them. From germline, CDR1 is SGHRS and CDR2 YFSETQ. This CDR3 is 12 amino acids long. As to this clone: Other DNA sequences within the sample encode an identical CDR3.

The table came from immunoSEQ multiplex PCR; TCRdb's copy has only in-frame clones and leaves some out. The table lists 2 million to 2.5 million clones, roughly 90% of them singletons. The chain employs TRBV5-1 and TRBJ2-7; D not certain. This TCR came from a man aged 18 to 35 in good health. Some clones in this sample may be carry-over from other donors' samples. Sequenced sample: naive CD4+ T cells from PBMCs. Subset reported: CD45RA+ positively selected. This CDR3 is CASSLVAGEQYF. In nucleotides, the CDR3 is TGCGCCAGCAGCTTGGTGGCAGGCGAGCAGTACTTC.